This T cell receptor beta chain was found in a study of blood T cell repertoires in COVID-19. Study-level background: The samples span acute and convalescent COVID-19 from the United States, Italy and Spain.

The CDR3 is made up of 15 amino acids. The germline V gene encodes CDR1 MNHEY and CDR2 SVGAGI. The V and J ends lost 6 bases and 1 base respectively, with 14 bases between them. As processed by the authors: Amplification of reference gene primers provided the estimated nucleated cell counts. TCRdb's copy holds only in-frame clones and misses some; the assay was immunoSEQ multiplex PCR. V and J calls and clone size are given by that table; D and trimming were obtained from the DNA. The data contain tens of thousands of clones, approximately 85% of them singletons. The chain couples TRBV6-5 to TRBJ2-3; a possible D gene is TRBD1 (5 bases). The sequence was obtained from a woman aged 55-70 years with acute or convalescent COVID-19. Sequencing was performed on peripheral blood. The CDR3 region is CASSGWGSGTDTQYF. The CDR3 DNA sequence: TGTGCCAGCAGCGGATGGGGCTCCGGCACAGATACGCAGTATTTT.